The rows below give T cell receptor beta chains drawn from one sample of a study of T-cell memory formation after mild COVID-19. Each CDR3 protein gets one entry after TCRdb re-called the 5' RACE reads with MiXCR. The table records approximately 500,000 distinct CDR3 sequences, more than 20% of them present only once. The material sequenced was PBMCs or a T cell subset sorted from them (not recorded which). The receptors come from an adult woman who had mild COVID-19 (a few samples of this study predate the infection). Cell type and time point are not known. Each CDR3 is given with its conserved first and last residue. D genes are given only for firm matches. Clone sizes are given selectively: once, few, many, or a class where the clone is expanded.

v_call	j_call	clone_size	cdr3_length	d_call	cdr3_aa	cdr3_nt
TRBV7-2	TRBJ2-1	NA	14	TRBD2	CASSLSSGTSEQFF	TGTGCCAGCAGCTTGTCTAGCGGGACCAGTGAGCAGTTCTTC
TRBV3-1	TRBJ2-5	NA	15	NA	CASSQATTGTETQYF	TGTGCCAGCAGCCAAGCGACGACCGGGACAGAGACCCAGTACTTC
TRBV4-2	TRBJ1-1	NA	13	NA	CASSRPESTEAFF	TGTGCCAGCAGTCGCCCCGAGAGCACTGAAGCTTTCTTT
TRBV19	TRBJ2-2	NA	14	NA	CASSTGLATGELFF	TGTGCCAGTAGTACAGGATTAGCAACCGGGGAGCTGTTTTTT
TRBV5-1	TRBJ2-2	NA	16	NA	CASSTAGTANTGELFF	TGCGCCAGCAGCACAGCCGGGACGGCGAACACCGGGGAGCTGTTTTTT
TRBV7-2	TRBJ1-2	NA	15	TRBD1	CASSLYGTGENGYTF	TGTGCCAGCAGCTTATACGGGACAGGGGAGAATGGCTACACCTTC
TRBV18	TRBJ2-7	NA	16	TRBD1	CASSPLAGGKSYEQYF	TGTGCCAGCTCACCCCTTGCAGGGGGCAAGTCCTACGAGCAGTACTTC
TRBV5-1	TRBJ2-4	few	15	TRBD1	CASSLAGTGVNIQYF	TGCGCCAGCAGCTTGGCCGGGACAGGGGTAAACATTCAGTACTTC
TRBV30	TRBJ2-3	NA	18	TRBD2	CAWNDRRFRLAGAATQYF	TGTGCCTGGAACGACAGGCGATTTAGACTAGCGGGAGCGGCTACGCAGTATTTT
TRBV11-2	TRBJ2-3	NA	17	NA	CASSFNELALLTDTQYF	TGTGCCAGCAGCTTTAATGAGCTAGCGCTTCTCACAGATACGCAGTATTTT
TRBV7-9	TRBJ1-5	NA	18	NA	CASSFHYGGRGGNQPQHF	TGTGCCAGCAGCTTCCACTACGGGGGGCGAGGTGGCAATCAGCCCCAGCATTTT
TRBV7-6	TRBJ2-7	few	14	NA	CASSLYRESYEQYF	TGTGCCAGCAGCTTATACAGGGAATCCTACGAGCAGTACTTC
TRBV20-1	TRBJ2-7	NA	11	NA	CSGIQGNEQYF	TGCAGTGGTATACAGGGAAACGAGCAGTACTTC
TRBV3-1	TRBJ2-7	NA	13	TRBD1	CASSQDRDHEQYF	TGTGCCAGCAGTCAGGACAGGGACCACGAGCAGTACTTC
TRBV20-1	TRBJ1-5	few	14	NA	CSARDPHSNQPQHF	TGCAGTGCTAGAGACCCTCATAGCAATCAGCCCCAGCATTTT
TRBV12-3/TRBV12-4	TRBJ2-1	many	12	NA	CASSSRVGEQFF	TGTGCCAGCAGTTCCCGGGTAGGAGAGCAGTTCTTC
TRBV7-6	TRBJ1-1	NA	16	TRBD1	CASSSRATGGRTEAFF	TGTGCCAGCAGCTCCCGTGCCACAGGGGGGCGGACTGAAGCTTTCTTT
TRBV27	TRBJ2-2	few	15	NA	CASSSSSLNTGELFF	TGTGCCAGCAGTTCGTCCTCCTTGAACACCGGGGAGCTGTTTTTT
TRBV11-1	TRBJ1-1	few	16	NA	CASSFLYRDEDTEAFF	TGTGCCAGCAGCTTCCTATACAGGGACGAGGACACTGAAGCTTTCTTT
TRBV2	TRBJ1-1	few	13	NA	CASSLIGDTEAFF	TGTGCCAGCAGCCTAATCGGGGACACTGAAGCTTTCTTT
TRBV5-6	TRBJ2-5	NA	16	TRBD1	CASSIHGTGYQETQYF	TGTGCCAGCAGCATTCACGGGACAGGGTACCAAGAGACCCAGTACTTC
TRBV20-1	TRBJ2-2	NA	15	NA	CSAKEVGGPIGELFF	TGCAGTGCAAAAGAGGTTGGGGGGCCGATAGGGGAGCTGTTTTTT
TRBV2	TRBJ2-3	few	17	TRBD2	CASRSTSGGIGADTQYF	TGTGCCAGCAGGTCGACTAGCGGGGGGATTGGGGCAGATACGCAGTATTTT
TRBV14	TRBJ2-3	NA	13	NA	CASSQFSTDTQYF	TGTGCCAGCAGCCAATTTAGCACAGATACGCAGTATTTT